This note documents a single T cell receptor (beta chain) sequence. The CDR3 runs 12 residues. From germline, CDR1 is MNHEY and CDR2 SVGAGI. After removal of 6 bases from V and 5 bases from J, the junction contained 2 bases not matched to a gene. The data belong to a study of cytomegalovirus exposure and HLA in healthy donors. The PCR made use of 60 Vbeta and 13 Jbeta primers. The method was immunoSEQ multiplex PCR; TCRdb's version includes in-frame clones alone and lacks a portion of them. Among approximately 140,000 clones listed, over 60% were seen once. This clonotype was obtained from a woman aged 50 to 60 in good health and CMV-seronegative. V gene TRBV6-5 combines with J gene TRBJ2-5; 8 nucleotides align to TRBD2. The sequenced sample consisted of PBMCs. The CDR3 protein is CASSRGGETQYF. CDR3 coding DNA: TGTGCCAGCAGCCGGGGGGGGGAGACCCAGTACTTC.